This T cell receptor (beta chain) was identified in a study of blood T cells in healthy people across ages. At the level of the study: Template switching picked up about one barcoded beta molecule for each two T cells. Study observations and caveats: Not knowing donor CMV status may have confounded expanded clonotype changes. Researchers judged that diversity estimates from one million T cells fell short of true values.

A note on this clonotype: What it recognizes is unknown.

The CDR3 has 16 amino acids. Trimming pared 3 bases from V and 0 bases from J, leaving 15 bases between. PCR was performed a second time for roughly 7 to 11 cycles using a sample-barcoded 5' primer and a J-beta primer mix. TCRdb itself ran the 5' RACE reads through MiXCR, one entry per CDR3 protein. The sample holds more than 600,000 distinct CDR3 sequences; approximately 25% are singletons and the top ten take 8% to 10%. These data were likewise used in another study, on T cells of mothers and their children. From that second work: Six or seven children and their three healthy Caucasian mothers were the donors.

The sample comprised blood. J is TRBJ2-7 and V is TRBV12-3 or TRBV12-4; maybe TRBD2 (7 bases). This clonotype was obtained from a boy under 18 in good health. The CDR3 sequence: CASSFRSGTSSYEQYF. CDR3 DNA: TGTGCCAGCAGTTTTAGGAGCGGGACAAGCTCCTACGAGCAGTACTTC.